The rows below give T cell receptor beta chains drawn from one sample of a study of beta chain features in type 1 diabetes. The table came from immunoSEQ multiplex PCR; TCRdb's copy has only in-frame clones and leaves some out. Among about 410,000 clones listed, roughly 13% were seen once. The specimen sequenced was naive CD4+ T cells from blood. All receptors derive from a man aged 25 to 45 in good health. The CDR3 runs from the conserved cysteine through the conserved F or W. Each record gives: clone size, V gene, CDR3 protein. Clone size is given for some rows only: seen once, a few or many times, or a class if the clone is expanded.

-	TRBV20-1	CSARHRVEAFF
-	TRBV13	CASSFVGTDTQYF
-	TRBV5-1	CASSPGEGPCSF
-	TRBV5-1	CASSSKLHISGANVLTF
few	TRBV5-4	CASSSPSSGSGETQYF
few	TRBV7-9	CASSLGTGVRQPQHF
few	TRBV29-1	CSASGGGQPQHF
-	TRBV30	CAWSAGGVNQPQHF
few	TRBV5-1	CASSPGGPYNEQFF
once	TRBV27	CASSPVGVTDTQYF
-	TRBV18	CASSPGPGLVDTF
few	TRBV14	CASSQERYNSPLHF
-	TRBV15	CATSLSPEGSQETQYF
few	TRBV15	CATSSVRNYGYTF
few	TRBV4-2	CASSREKWNEQFF
-	TRBV15	CATSRTPGQSYEQYF
-	TRBV4-1	CASSQPRGEQFF
-	TRBV27	CASRKTGLGEQYF
-	TRBV5-6	CASSHKETQYF
-	TRBV11-2	CASSLEGTQYF
-	TRBV30	CAGRSGGTDTQYF
few	TRBV6-5	CASSYSWTGNTEAFF
few	TRBV30	CAWRRLAGVADTQYF
few	TRBV11-2	CASSLAPGISTDTQYF
-	TRBV5-1	CASSPERGASTDTQYF
-	TRBV7-2	CASSLAAVTGELFF
few	TRBV19	CASSSTGINEKLFF
-	TRBV7-2	CASSLVYPGEAFF
-	TRBV7-6	CASSSYRGGSPLHF
few	TRBV9	CASSVGTSGVYNEQFF
-	TRBV7-8	CASSLDSPTGAFF
once	TRBV6-1	CASHPGTGGDTQYF
few	TRBV10-3	CAISGQGSAYEQYF
-	TRBV9	CASSELAGFSDEQFF
few	TRBV29-1	CSVEVLAGVGTQYF
few	TRBV7-3	CASSLTAGTQYF
-	TRBV15	CATSRDRYGNSPLHF
few	TRBV12-5	CASGLSSDTQYF
-	TRBV30	CAWSVGETQYF
-	TRBV30	CAWSRRTLSSGNTIYF
-	TRBV5-1	CASSPRGGGEQYF
-	TRBV5-4	CASSSRNSPLHF
-	TRBV5-6	CASSLVSGAEQFF
-	TRBV14	CASSQDFRGGTDTQYF
-	TRBV19	CGTSGRADTQYF
-	TRBV9	CASSPDRDRDTGELFF
few	TRBV13	CASSTSTGSNSPLHF
few	TRBV7-9	CASSLRGQGNEKLFF
-	TRBV13	CASSFMVDRRGNTEAFF
-	TRBV19	CASSIDIGETQYF
-	TRBV29-1	CSVGRGHGYTF
few	TRBV7-2	CASSLGLSGGPGTQYF
-	TRBV7-9	CASSLAGGALNSPLHF
few	TRBV9	CASGRWSLTGANVLTF
-	TRBV7-9	CASSQRTGEAFF
few	TRBV6-5	CASSVGSHNEQFF